This entry describes one TCR beta chain. Only in-frame clones appear in the TCRdb table, and some are missing; sequencing was by immunoSEQ multiplex PCR. Of 65,000 to 95,000 clones in the sample, approximately 80% were seen once. Germline CDR1 SGHDT, CDR2 YYEEEE. The CDR3 sequence is 15 residues long. V was pared by 0 bases and J by 0 bases, with 9 bases between. The record originates from a study of neoadjuvant anti-PD-1 for oral cavity cancer. The sequence came from a person between 40 and 79 years old with oral cavity squamous cell carcinoma. Specimen: PBMCs, collected before nivolumab (anti-PD-1) treatment. The chain uses TRBV5-6 and TRBJ1-1; D is uncertain. The CDR3 bases are TGTGCCAGCAGCTTGGGGGAACAGTTGAACACTGAAGCTTTCTTT. Its protein is CASSLGEQLNTEAFF.